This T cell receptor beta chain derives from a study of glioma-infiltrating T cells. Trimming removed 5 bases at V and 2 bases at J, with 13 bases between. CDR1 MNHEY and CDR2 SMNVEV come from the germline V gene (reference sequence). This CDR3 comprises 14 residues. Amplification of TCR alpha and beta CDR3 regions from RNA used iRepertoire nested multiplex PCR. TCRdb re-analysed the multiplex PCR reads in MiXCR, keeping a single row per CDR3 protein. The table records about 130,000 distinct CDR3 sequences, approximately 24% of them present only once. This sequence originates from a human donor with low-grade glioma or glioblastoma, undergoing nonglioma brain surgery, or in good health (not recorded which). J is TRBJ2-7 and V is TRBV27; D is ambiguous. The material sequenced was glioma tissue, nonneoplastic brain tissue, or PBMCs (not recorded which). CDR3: CASSPAGRAYEQYV. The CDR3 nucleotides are TGTGCCAGCAGTCCCGCCGGGCGAGCCTACGAGCAGTACGTC.